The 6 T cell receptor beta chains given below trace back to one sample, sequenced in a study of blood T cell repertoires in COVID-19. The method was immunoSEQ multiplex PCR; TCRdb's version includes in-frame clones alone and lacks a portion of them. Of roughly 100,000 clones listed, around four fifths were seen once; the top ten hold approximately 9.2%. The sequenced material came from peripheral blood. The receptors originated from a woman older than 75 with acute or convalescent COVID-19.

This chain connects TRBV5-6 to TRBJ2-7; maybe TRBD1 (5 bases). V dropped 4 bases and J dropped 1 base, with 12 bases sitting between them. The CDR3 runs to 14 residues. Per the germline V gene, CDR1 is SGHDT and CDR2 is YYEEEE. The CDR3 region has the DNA TGTGCCAGCAGCAGACAGCGCCTATCCTACGAGCAGTACTTC. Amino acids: CASSRQRLSYEQYF.

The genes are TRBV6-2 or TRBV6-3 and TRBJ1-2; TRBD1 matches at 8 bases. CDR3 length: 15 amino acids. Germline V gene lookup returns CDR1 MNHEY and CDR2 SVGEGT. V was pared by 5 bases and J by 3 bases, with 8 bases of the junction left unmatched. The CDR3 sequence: CASSQTDREHYGYTF. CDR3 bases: TGTGCCAGCAGTCAGACGGACAGGGAGCACTATGGCTACACCTTC.

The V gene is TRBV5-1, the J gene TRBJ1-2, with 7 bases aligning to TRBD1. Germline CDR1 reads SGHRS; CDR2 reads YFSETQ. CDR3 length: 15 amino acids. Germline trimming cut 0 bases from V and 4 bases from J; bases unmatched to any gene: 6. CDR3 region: CASSLGDRELYGYTF. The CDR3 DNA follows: TGCGCCAGCAGCTTGGGAGACAGGGAGCTCTATGGCTACACCTTC.

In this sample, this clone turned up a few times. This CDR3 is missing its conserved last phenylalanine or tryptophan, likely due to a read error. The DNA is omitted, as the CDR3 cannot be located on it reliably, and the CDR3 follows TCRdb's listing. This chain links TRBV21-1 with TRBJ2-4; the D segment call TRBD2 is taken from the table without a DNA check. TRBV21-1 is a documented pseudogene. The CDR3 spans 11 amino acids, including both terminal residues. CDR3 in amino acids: CASSSPRGRRV.

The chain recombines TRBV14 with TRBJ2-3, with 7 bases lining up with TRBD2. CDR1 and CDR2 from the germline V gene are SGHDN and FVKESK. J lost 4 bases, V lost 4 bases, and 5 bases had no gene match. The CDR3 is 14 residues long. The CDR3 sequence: CASSPAGSSDTQYF. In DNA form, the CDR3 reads TGTGCCAGCAGCCCAGCGGGGTCTTCAGATACGCAGTATTTT.

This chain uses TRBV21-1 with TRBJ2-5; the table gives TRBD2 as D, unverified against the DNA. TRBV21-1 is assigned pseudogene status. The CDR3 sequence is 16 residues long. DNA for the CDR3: TGTGCCAGCAGCAATGGGACTAGCGGGGTGCAAGAGACCCAGTACTTC. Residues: CASSNGTSGVQETQYF.